A selection of T cell receptor beta chains follows, all from one sample in a study of vaccination and CD4 T cells after COVID-19. TCRdb re-called the PCR reads with MiXCR, one entry per CDR3 protein. The table lists about 14,000 distinct CDR3 sequences, roughly 28% of them singletons, with about 24% in the top ten. No antigens are known for them. Material for sequencing was cultured CD4+ T cells from blood. Receptor source: a human donor with COVID-19. Both conserved end residues are part of each CDR3. A D gene is named only where the DNA matches it firmly. Only part of the rows carry a size: once, few, many, or a class if the clone is expanded.

abundance	d_gene	v_gene	j_gene	CDR3aa	CDR3nt
.	TRBD1	TRBV9	TRBJ1-2	CASSYNVKTGRNYGYTF	TGTGCCAGCAGCTATAATGTCAAGACAGGGAGGAATTATGGCTACACCTTC
.	.	TRBV11-2	TRBJ1-6	CASSPSGDSYNSPLHF	TGTGCCAGCAGCCCCAGTGGCGACTCCTATAATTCACCCCTCCACTTT
.	.	TRBV6-5	TRBJ1-3	CASSLSDRGNTIYF	TGTGCCAGCAGTTTGTCTGACCGTGGAAACACCATATATTTT
few	.	TRBV25-1	TRBJ1-1	CASSESAGRGTEAFF	TGTGCCAGCAGTGAATCCGCCGGCAGAGGGACTGAAGCTTTCTTT
few	.	TRBV6-1	TRBJ1-4	CASSSSGQGPNEKLFF	TGTGCCAGCAGTAGCTCCGGGCAGGGGCCTAATGAAAAACTGTTTTTT
few	.	TRBV7-6	TRBJ2-6	CASSQFPGANVLTF	TGTGCCAGCAGCCAGTTCCCTGGGGCCAACGTCCTGACTTTC
.	.	TRBV7-8	TRBJ1-6	CASRPDGFNSPLHF	TGTGCCAGCAGACCCGACGGCTTTAATTCACCCCTCCACTTT
.	.	TRBV15	TRBJ2-7	CATSSSTVRVGYEQYF	TGTGCCACCAGCAGCTCGACCGTCCGGGTTGGCTACGAGCAGTACTTC
once	TRBD2	TRBV20-1	TRBJ2-1	CSARALLAGDHNEQFF	TGCAGTGCTAGGGCCCTACTAGCGGGGGATCATAATGAGCAGTTCTTC
few	.	TRBV9	TRBJ1-2	CASSVALAYPPLGYGYTF	TGTGCCAGCAGCGTAGCTTTGGCCTACCCCCCTTTAGGCTATGGCTACACCTTC
few	TRBD2	TRBV5-1	TRBJ2-5	CASSWGLAGGPVETQYF	TGCGCCAGCAGCTGGGGACTAGCGGGGGGCCCCGTGGAGACCCAGTACTTC
.	.	TRBV27	TRBJ2-7	CASSPLAGVQYF	TGTGCCAGCAGTCCACTGGCAGGGGTACAGTACTTC
once	TRBD2	TRBV7-9	TRBJ2-5	CASSLAGGPGETQYF	TGTGCCAGCAGCCTAGCGGGGGGGCCGGGAGAGACCCAGTACTTC
few	.	TRBV19	TRBJ1-2	CASRQGGGANYGYTF	TGTGCCAGTCGCCAAGGGGGGGGAGCAAACTATGGCTACACCTTC
.	.	TRBV7-9	TRBJ1-2	CASSLDSGSSYTF	TGTGCCAGCAGCTTAGATTCGGGGTCGAGCTACACCTTC
.	.	TRBV2	TRBJ1-5	CASRRAIINQPQHF	TGTGCCAGCCGGCGGGCCATTATTAACCAGCCCCAGCATTTT
.	.	TRBV7-2	TRBJ2-2	CASSTWGTAGLNTGELFF	TGTGCCAGCAGCACATGGGGTACGGCGGGATTGAACACCGGGGAGCTGTTTTTT
few	.	TRBV20-1	TRBJ1-2	CSARGGDGYTF	TGCAGTGCTAGAGGGGGTGATGGCTACACCTTC
few	TRBD2	TRBV6-1	TRBJ2-3	CASRERGGRTDTQYF	TGTGCCAGCAGAGAGCGGGGGGGCCGGACAGATACGCAGTATTTT
few	.	TRBV12-3/TRBV12-4	TRBJ2-3	CASSFEGATDTQYF	TGTGCCAGCAGTTTCGAGGGTGCCACAGATACGCAGTATTTT
.	.	TRBV2	TRBJ2-5	CASAAGTGQSGETQYF	TGTGCCAGTGCGGCCGGGACTGGACAGTCCGGGGAGACCCAGTACTTC
few	TRBD1	TRBV28	TRBJ2-5	CASSLVQGGQETQYF	TGTGCCAGCAGTTTAGTACAGGGGGGCCAAGAGACCCAGTACTTC
.	TRBD2	TRBV7-2	TRBJ2-7	CASSSPAGGGAYEQYF	TGTGCCAGCAGCTCACCCGCGGGCGGGGGGGCCTACGAGCAGTACTTC
.	.	TRBV7-2	TRBJ2-3	CASSRPGGGGGHTQYF	TGTGCCAGCTCCCGTCCTGGGGGGGGGGGCGGGCATACGCAGTATTTT
.	TRBD1	TRBV6-2/TRBV6-3	TRBJ1-2	CASSSQGAQRNYGYTF	TGTGCCAGCAGTTCTCAGGGGGCGCAGAGGAACTATGGCTACACCTTC